The 23 T cell receptor beta chains in this list originate from one sample, sequenced in a study of T cells in Graves' hyperthyroidism and ophthalmopathy. Amplified TCR beta CDR3 regions came from RNA transcripts. HTBI primers were employed in a first-round RT-PCR of the TCR CDR3. TCRdb used MiXCR to reprocess the multiplex PCR reads, holding one entry per CDR3 protein. The sample holds roughly 740,000 distinct CDR3 sequences; 16% are singletons and the top ten take around 7.7%. Sequenced sample: blood. The source of these receptors is a man aged 18 to 29 with Graves' hyperthyroidism.

In its sample, this clonotype was seen many times. The rearrangement uses TRBV20-1 and TRBJ2-7; D may be TRBD1 (5 bases). Germline V gene sequence: CDR1 DFQATT, CDR2 SNEGSKA (reference sequence). This CDR3 has 13 amino acids. The ends were cut back, 0 bases at V and 4 bases at J, with 10 bases in the middle. The CDR3 is CSAREPGMYEQYF. The CDR3 DNA sequence: TGCAGTGCTAGAGAACCAGGGATGTACGAGCAGTACTTC.

In its sample, this clonotype was seen many times. The rearrangement joins TRBV5-4 to TRBJ2-3; D not certain. Trimming pared 3 bases from V and 0 bases from J, leaving 8 bases between. The length of the CDR3 is 14 residues. Germline V gene data show CDR1 as SGHNT and CDR2 as YYREEE (reference sequence). CDR3 sequence: CASSSELSTDTQYF. CDR3 bases: TGTGCCAGCAGCTCCGAACTTAGCACAGATACGCAGTATTTT.

The V gene is TRBV5-6, the J gene TRBJ2-3; TRBD2 aligns across 12 bases. This CDR3 has 15 amino acids. The V gene end was trimmed by 4 bases and the J gene end by 6 bases; junction bases not matched to a gene: 6. Germline V gene data show CDR1 as SGHDT and CDR2 as YYEEEE. The CDR3 region is CASSNLAGGDDTQYF. CDR3 bases: TGTGCCAGCAGCAATCTAGCGGGAGGGGATGATACGCAGTATTTT.

This clonotype was observed at least ten times. The chain combines TRBV15 with TRBJ2-5, with 7 bases matching TRBD1. Germline V gene data show CDR1 as LNHNV and CDR2 as YYDKDF (reference sequence). With V trimmed by 0 bases and J by 4 bases, 2 bases remained unmatched. The CDR3 is 14 residues long. As DNA, the CDR3 is TGTGCCACCAGCAGAGATAAGGGGGCAGAGACCCAGTACTTC. It translates to CATSRDKGAETQYF.

In its sample, this clonotype was seen a few times. The V call is TRBV7-2, the J call TRBJ2-5; 11 bases are a match to TRBD2. The V gene end was trimmed by 6 bases and the J gene end by 5 bases; junction bases not matched to a gene: 17. The CDR3 runs 18 residues. Germline CDR1 SGHTA, CDR2 FQGNSA. CDR3 bases: TGTGCCAGCAGTCCACCGCCCGGGACTAGCGGTTTGGTGGAGACCCAGTACTTC. The encoded protein is CASSPPPGTSGLVETQYF.

On this clonotype: This sequence may be a read error, since a much larger clone differs from it by one base. The chain joins TRBV12-3 or TRBV12-4 to TRBJ2-6, with a tentative D call TRBD1 (7 bases). The CDR3 runs to 18 residues. The CDR3 is CASSRGDRGTAGANALTF. For the CDR3, the DNA is TGTGCCAGCAGTAGGGGCGATCGGGGGACAGCTGGGGCCAACGCCCTGACTTTC.

In its sample, this clonotype was seen a few times. This chain links TRBV7-9 with TRBJ2-7; D is unclear. The V end lost 0 bases, the J end lost 5 bases, and 8 bases lay between the germline ends. This CDR3 contains 13 residues. Germline values: CDR1 SEHNR, CDR2 FQNEAQ (reference sequence). DNA for the CDR3: TGTGCCAGCAGCTTAGCGCCCCCACACGAGCAGTACTTC. Its translation: CASSLAPPHEQYF.

This clonotype was seen a handful of times. V is TRBV12-5 and J is TRBJ2-6; TRBD1 or TRBD2 may be the D gene (6 bases each). Germline-derived CDR1 and CDR2 are LGHNT and FRNRAP. CDR3 length: 15 amino acids. V lost 6 bases and J lost 3, with 12 bases in between. The CDR3 coding sequence is TGTGCTAGTGGGGGGGGCGGATTTGGGGCCAACGTCCTGACTTTC. Amino acids: CASGGGGFGANVLTF. Full variable domain (rest looked up from reference TRBV12-5 and TRBJ2-6): DARVTQTPRHKVTEMGQEVTMRCQPILGHNTVFWYRQTMMQGLELLAYFRNRAPLDDSGMPKDRFSAEMPDATLATLKIQPSEPRDSAVYFCASGGGGFGANVLTFGAGSRLTVL.

The J gene is TRBJ2-5, the V gene TRBV7-2, with TRBD2 identical over 8 bases. The germline V gene encodes CDR1 SGHTA and CDR2 FQGNSA. The CDR3 runs to 16 residues. V shed 5 bases, J shed 7 bases, and the junction held 15 bases outside the gene matches. DNA for the CDR3: TGTGCCAGCAGCGAAACAGGACTAGCCGTTATAGGGACCCAGTACTTC. Translated, it gives CASSETGLAVIGTQYF.

The chain recombines TRBV6-1 with TRBJ1-1, with no clear D. Germline V gives CDR1 MNHNS, CDR2 SASEGT. Deletions cut 2 bases from V and 11 bases from J, with 15 bases between. This CDR3 region has 13 residues. This CDR3 reads CASSERGAQSAFF. DNA for the CDR3: TGTGCCAGCAGTGAACGAGGCGCCCAGTCCGCTTTCTTT.

This clonotype has just a few counts. The chain is built from TRBV20-1 and TRBJ1-1; TRBD1 is a possible D gene (5 bases). V was shortened by 6 bases and J by 5 bases, with 16 bases between the two germline ends. The CDR3 has 13 residues. Germline V gives CDR1 DFQATT, CDR2 SNEGSKA (reference sequence). The DNA for the CDR3 is TGCAGTGCCCAACCGGGACCCTCGACTGAAGCTTTCTTT. It encodes CSAQPGPSTEAFF.

In this sample, this clonotype turned up many times. V gene TRBV5-1 combines with J gene TRBJ1-1; no reliable D call. The germline V and J ends were trimmed by 4 bases and 1 base, with 11 bases remaining between them. Germline lookup yields CDR1 SGHRS and CDR2 YFSETQ. The CDR3 is made up of 14 amino acids. As DNA, the CDR3 is TGCGCCAGCAGCCCCCGGGAAGGGAACACTGAAGCTTTCTTT. This codes for CASSPREGNTEAFF.

This clonotype was recorded many times. This chain joins TRBV7-9 and TRBJ2-7; D is uncertain. Trimming took 8 bases from V and 1 from J, leaving 9 bases between them. Germline V gene data show CDR1 as SEHNR and CDR2 as FQNEAQ (reference sequence). There are 12 residues in the CDR3. In DNA, the CDR3 is TGTGCCAGCGCCCAACAGTCCTACGAGCAGTACTTC. Translating it yields CASAQQSYEQYF.

This clonotype was observed a handful of times. The chain recombines TRBV7-2 with TRBJ1-5; tentatively, D is TRBD1 (6 bases). The CDR3 totals 18 residues. In germline, CDR1 is SGHTA, CDR2 FQGNSA. Trimming took 1 base from V and 0 from J, leaving 16 bases between them. CDR3 in DNA: TGTGCCAGCAGCTTAGTAATGACAGGCCGTTATAGCAATCAGCCCCAGCATTTT. Translating gives CASSLVMTGRYSNQPQHF. The full variable domain, rest sourced from reference TRBV7-2 and TRBJ1-5, is GAGVSQSPSNKVTEKGKDVELRCDPISGHTALYWYRQSLGQGLEFLIYFQGNSAPDKSGLPSDRFSAERTGGSVSTLTIQRTQQEDSAVYLCASSLVMTGRYSNQPQHFGDGTRLSIL.

This clonotype was recorded at least ten times. The J gene is TRBJ1-1, the V gene TRBV28; unclear D gene. Germline CDR1 MDHEN, CDR2 SYDVKM. This CDR3 contains 12 residues. V lost 9 bases, J lost 2 bases, and 10 bases lay in between. DNA for the CDR3: TGTGCCAGTTATGCACGTAACACTGAAGCTTTCTTT. This encodes CASYARNTEAFF.

This clonotype occurred many times. This rearrangement joins TRBV24-1 to TRBJ1-5; 7 positions agree with TRBD1. Germline V lookup: CDR1 KGHDR, CDR2 SFDVKD. The junction had 8 bases not matched to a gene; V was cut back by 3 bases and J by 1 base. The CDR3 is 17 amino acids. The CDR3 region has the DNA TGTGCCACCAGTGATCCCCGACAGGGACGAAGCAATCAGCCCCAGCATTTT. The encoded protein is CATSDPRQGRSNQPQHF.

V usage is TRBV2 and J usage is TRBJ1-2; the match to TRBD1 covers 7 bases. The germline CDR1 and CDR2 sequences are SNHLY and FYNNEI. Germline trimming cut 6 bases from V and 8 bases from J; bases unmatched to any gene: 9. The CDR3 length is 13 residues. In DNA form, the CDR3 reads TGTGCCAGCAGAGATGACAGGGCGAGCGGCTACACCTTC. Translated, it gives CASRDDRASGYTF. The full variable domain, its missing parts supplied by reference TRBV2 and TRBJ1-2, is EPEVTQTPSHQVTQMGQEVILRCVPISNHLYFYWYRQILGQKVEFLVSFYNNEISEKSEIFDDQFSVERPDGSNFTLKIRSTKLEDSAMYFCASRDDRASGYTFGSGTRLTVV.

This clonotype was found a few times. The rearrangement uses TRBV2 and TRBJ2-7; D is ambiguous. CDR3 length: 15 residues. In germline, CDR1 is SNHLY, CDR2 FYNNEI. The V and J ends lost 1 base and 2 bases respectively, with 12 bases between them. Here the CDR3 reads CASSEEQHTTYEQYF. CDR3 sequence (DNA): TGTGCCAGCAGTGAAGAACAGCATACCACCTACGAGCAGTACTTC. The whole variable domain, remainder taken from reference TRBV2 and TRBJ2-7, is EPEVTQTPSHQVTQMGQEVILRCVPISNHLYFYWYRQILGQKVEFLVSFYNNEISEKSEIFDDQFSVERPDGSNFTLKIRSTKLEDSAMYFCASSEEQHTTYEQYFGPGTRLTVT.

This clonotype was seen at least ten times. This chain uses TRBV3-1 with TRBJ2-7; 8 bases align to TRBD2. Trimming removed 4 bases from V and 5 bases from J; junction bases left unmatched: 4. The V gene's germline CDR1 is LGHDT and CDR2 YNNKEL (reference sequence). CDR3 size: 13 residues. Written as DNA, the CDR3 is TGTGCCAGCAGCCGGGGACTAGGGGACGAGCAGTACTTC. Amino acids: CASSRGLGDEQYF.

The chain couples TRBV20-1 to TRBJ2-1; 11 bases line up with TRBD2. The germline CDR1 and CDR2 sequences are DFQATT and SNEGSKA (reference sequence). The CDR3 is 13 residues long. V was pared by 6 bases and J by 5 bases, with 3 bases of the junction left unmatched. This CDR3 is CSAPTSGDNEQFF. The CDR3 DNA sequence: TGCAGTGCCCCGACTAGCGGGGACAATGAGCAGTTCTTC.

This rearrangement joins TRBV30 to TRBJ2-3; D gene unclear. The CDR3 has 14 amino acids. With 4 bases removed from V and 4 bases from J, the gap between germline ends came to 15 bases. Germline CDR1 reads GTSNPN; CDR2 reads SVGIG (reference sequence). The chain's CDR3 is CAWIPLGRPDTQYF. The CDR3 bases are TGTGCCTGGATACCCCTAGGGCGGCCAGATACGCAGTATTTT.

This clonotype has more than one count but fewer than ten. This chain links TRBV20-1 with TRBJ2-7; D possibly corresponds to TRBD2 (5 bases). This CDR3 comprises 13 residues. Germline CDR1 is DFQATT and CDR2 is SNEGSKA (reference sequence). V dropped 5 bases and J dropped 1 base, with 12 bases sitting between them. The CDR3 nucleotides are TGCAGTGCTTGGCGGGCGAGGTCCTACGAGCAGTACTTC. It translates to CSAWRARSYEQYF.

In its sample, this clonotype was seen many times. The V call is TRBV11-1, the J call TRBJ2-1; 9 positions match TRBD2. Germline V gene data show CDR1 as SGHAT and CDR2 as FQDESV (reference sequence). This CDR3 has 18 residues. The ends lost 6 bases at V and 2 bases at J; junction bases unmatched: 14. In nucleotides, the CDR3 is TGTGCCAGCAGTTTGGTACAGCGGGAGGACTTTCCCTACAATGAGCAGTTCTTC. Translated: CASSLVQREDFPYNEQFF.